The text below deals with one TCR beta chain. Antigen: not known. TCRdb's table, derived via immunoSEQ multiplex PCR, lists solely in-frame clones and lacks some. The data show roughly 100,000 clones, around 89% seen once. The sample comes from a study of cytomegalovirus exposure and HLA in healthy donors. The donors were in the 120-subject validation cohort; that cohort was separate from the roughly 730-subject first cohort. Study-level points and caveats: Confirmation in vitro established that a few CMV-associated chains were specific for CMV antigens. A list of 150 or so TCR beta chains associated with cytomegalovirus was given. In the approximately 120 validation repertoires, a later analysis found that first-cohort TCR clusters tended to co-occur.

The clonotype comes from a woman in her late teens or twenties in good health and CMV-seropositive. The sample comprised PBMCs.

In nucleotides, the CDR3 is TGCGCCAGCAGCCCCACCGGTCCCGAGCTGTTTTTT. It specifies CASSPTGPELFF. V and J are TRBV5-1 and TRBJ2-2; the D is unclear. This CDR3 comprises 12 residues. The V gene's germline CDR1 is SGHRS and CDR2 YFSETQ. With 4 bases removed from V and 11 bases from J, the gap between germline ends came to 12 bases.